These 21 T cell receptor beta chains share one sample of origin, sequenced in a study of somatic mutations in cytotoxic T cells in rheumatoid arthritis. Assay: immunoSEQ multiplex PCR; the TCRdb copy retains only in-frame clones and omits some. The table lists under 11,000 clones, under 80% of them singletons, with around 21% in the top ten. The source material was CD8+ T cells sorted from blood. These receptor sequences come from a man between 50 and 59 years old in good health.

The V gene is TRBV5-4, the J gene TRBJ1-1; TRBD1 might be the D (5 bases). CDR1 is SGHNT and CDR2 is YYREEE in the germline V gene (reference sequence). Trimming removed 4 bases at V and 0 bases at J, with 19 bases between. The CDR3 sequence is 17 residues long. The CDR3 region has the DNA TGTGCCAGCAGCCCCGCTCCCGGGGGTTATTTGAACACTGAAGCTTTCTTT. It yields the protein CASSPAPGGYLNTEAFF. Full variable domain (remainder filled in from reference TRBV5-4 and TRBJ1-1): ETGVTQSPTHLIKTRGQQVTLRCSSQSGHNTVSWYQQALGQGPQFIFQYYREEENGRGNFPPRFSGLQFPNYSSELNVNALELDDSALYLCASSPAPGGYLNTEAFFGQGTRLTVV.

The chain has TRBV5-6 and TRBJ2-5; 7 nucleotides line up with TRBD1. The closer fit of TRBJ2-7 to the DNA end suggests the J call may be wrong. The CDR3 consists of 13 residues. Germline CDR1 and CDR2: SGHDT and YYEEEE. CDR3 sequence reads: CASRGGTVYEQYF. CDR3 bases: TGTGCCAGCCGAGGGGGCACCGTCTACGAGCAGTACTTC.

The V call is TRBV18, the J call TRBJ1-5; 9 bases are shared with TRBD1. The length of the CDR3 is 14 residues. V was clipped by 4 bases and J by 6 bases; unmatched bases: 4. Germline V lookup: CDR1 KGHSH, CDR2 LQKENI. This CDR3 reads CASSLGQGIQPQHF. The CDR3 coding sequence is TGTGCCAGCTCACTTGGACAGGGGATTCAGCCCCAGCATTTT.

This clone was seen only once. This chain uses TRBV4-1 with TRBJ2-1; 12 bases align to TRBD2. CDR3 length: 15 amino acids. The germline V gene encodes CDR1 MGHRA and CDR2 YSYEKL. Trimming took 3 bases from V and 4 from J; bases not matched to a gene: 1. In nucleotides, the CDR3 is TGCGCCAGCAGCCAGACTAGCGGGAGTTACAATGAGCAGTTCTTC. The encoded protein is CASSQTSGSYNEQFF.

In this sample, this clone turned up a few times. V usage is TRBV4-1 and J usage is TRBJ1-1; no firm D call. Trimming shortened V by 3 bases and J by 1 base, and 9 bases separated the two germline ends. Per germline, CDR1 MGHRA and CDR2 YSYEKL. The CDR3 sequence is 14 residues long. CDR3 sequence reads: CASSHSPGNTEAFF. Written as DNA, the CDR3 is TGCGCCAGCAGCCATAGTCCAGGGAACACTGAAGCTTTCTTT.

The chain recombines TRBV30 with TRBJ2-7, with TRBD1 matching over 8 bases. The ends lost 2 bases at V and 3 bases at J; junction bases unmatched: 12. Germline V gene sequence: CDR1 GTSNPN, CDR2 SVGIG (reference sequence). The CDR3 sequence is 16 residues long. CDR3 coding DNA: TGTGCCTGGAGTTTCTCAAACAGGGGGAGCTACTACGAGCAGTACTTC. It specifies CAWSFSNRGSYYEQYF.

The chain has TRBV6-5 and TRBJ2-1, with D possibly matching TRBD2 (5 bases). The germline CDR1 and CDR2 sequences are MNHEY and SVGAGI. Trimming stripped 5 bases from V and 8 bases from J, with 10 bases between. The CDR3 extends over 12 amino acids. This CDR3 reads CASSKLGDEQFF. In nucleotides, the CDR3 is TGTGCCAGCAGTAAACTAGGAGATGAGCAGTTCTTC.

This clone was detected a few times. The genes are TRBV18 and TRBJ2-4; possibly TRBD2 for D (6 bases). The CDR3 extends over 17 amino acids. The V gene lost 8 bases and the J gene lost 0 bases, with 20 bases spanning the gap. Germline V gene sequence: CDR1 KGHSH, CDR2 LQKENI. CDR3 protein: CASAGPLTGLAKNIQYF. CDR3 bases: TGTGCCAGCGCGGGACCTCTAACCGGGTTAGCCAAAAACATTCAGTACTTC.

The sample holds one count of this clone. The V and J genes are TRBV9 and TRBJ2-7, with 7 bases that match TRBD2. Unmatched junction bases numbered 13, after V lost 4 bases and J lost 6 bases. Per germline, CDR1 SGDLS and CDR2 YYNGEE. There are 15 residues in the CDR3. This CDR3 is CASSHGGGPGGEQYF. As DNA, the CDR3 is TGTGCCAGCAGCCACGGTGGGGGACCGGGAGGCGAGCAGTACTTC. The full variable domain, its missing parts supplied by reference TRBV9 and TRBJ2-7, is DSGVTQTPKHLITATGQRVTLRCSPRSGDLSVYWYQQSLDQGLQFLIQYYNGEERAKGNILERFSAQQFPDLHSELNLSSLELGDSALYFCASSHGGGPGGEQYFGPGTRLTVT.

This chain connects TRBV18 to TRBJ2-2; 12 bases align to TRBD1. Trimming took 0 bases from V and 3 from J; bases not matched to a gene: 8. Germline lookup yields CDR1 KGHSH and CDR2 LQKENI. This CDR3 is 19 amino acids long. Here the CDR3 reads CASSPPGSGTGGYTGELFF. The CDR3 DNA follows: TGTGCCAGCTCACCACCGGGCTCCGGGACAGGGGGCTACACCGGGGAGCTGTTTTTT.

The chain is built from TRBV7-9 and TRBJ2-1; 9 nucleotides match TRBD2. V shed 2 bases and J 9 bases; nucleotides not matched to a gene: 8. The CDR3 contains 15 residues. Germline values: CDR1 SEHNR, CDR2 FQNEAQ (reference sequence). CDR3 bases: TGTGCCAGCAGCTTACTAGCGGGACTCTCTTCTGAGCAGTTCTTC. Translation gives CASSLLAGLSSEQFF.

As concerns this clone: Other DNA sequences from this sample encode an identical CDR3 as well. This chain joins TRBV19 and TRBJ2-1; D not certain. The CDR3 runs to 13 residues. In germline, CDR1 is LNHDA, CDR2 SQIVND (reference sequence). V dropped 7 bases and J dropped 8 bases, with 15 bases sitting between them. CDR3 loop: CASTQASYHEQFF. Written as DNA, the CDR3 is TGTGCCAGTACTCAGGCCTCTTATCATGAGCAGTTCTTC.

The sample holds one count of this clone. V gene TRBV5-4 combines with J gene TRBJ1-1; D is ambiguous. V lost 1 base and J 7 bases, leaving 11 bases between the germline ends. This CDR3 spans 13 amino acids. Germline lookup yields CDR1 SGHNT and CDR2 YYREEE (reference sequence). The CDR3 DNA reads TGTGCCAGCAGCTTGTGGGCAGAACTTGAAGCTTTCTTT. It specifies CASSLWAELEAFF.

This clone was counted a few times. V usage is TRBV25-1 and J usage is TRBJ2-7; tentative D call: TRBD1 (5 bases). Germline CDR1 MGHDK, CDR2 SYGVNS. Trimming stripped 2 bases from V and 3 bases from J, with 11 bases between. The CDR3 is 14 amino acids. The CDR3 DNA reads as TGTGCCAGCAGTGAAGGGGCAGCGAGCTACGAGCAGTACTTC. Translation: CASSEGAASYEQYF.

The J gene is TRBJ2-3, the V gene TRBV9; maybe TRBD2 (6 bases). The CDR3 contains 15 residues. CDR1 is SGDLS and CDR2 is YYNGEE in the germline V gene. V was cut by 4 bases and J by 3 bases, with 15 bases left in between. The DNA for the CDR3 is TGTGCCAGCAGCCCGGGCCCCCGGGAGACAGATACGCAGTATTTT. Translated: CASSPGPRETDTQYF.

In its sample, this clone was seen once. CDR3 sequence: CASSKRRRTDYEQYF. The CDR3 DNA is TGTGCCAGCAGCAAAAGGCGTCGGACAGATTACGAGCAGTACTTC. The chain links TRBV27 to TRBJ2-7; D possibly corresponds to TRBD1 (6 bases). Germline CDR1 MNHEY, CDR2 SMNVEV (reference sequence). Trimming pared 6 bases from V and 4 bases from J, leaving 19 bases between. CDR3 size: 15 residues.

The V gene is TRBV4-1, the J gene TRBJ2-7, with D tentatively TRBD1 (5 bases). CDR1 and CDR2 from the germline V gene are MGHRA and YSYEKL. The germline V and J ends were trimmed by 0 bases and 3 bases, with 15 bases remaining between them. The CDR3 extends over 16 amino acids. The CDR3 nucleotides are TGCGCCAGCAGCCAAGATCTCCAGGGTTTGGGCTACGAGCAGTACTTC. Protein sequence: CASSQDLQGLGYEQYF.

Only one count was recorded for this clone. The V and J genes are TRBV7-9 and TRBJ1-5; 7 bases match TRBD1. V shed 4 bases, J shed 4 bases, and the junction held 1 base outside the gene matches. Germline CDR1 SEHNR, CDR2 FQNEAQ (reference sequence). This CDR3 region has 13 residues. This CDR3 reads CASSWTGNQPQHF. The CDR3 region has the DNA TGTGCCAGCAGCTGGACAGGAAATCAGCCCCAGCATTTT.

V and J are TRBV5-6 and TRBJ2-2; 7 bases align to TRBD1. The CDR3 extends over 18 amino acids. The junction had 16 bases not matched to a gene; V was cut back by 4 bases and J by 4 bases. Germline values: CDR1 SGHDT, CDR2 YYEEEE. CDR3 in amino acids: CASSTYPGTVALTGELFF. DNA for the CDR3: TGTGCCAGCAGCACCTATCCCGGGACAGTGGCTCTCACCGGGGAGCTGTTTTTT.

The CDR3 DNA reads TGTGCCAGCAGATCACAAGGAGGGGGCCGGAGCGAGCAGTACTTC. Amino acids: CASRSQGGGRSEQYF. The chain couples TRBV5-6 to TRBJ2-7, with D possibly TRBD1 on 7 matching bases. There are 15 residues in the CDR3. Germline V gives CDR1 SGHDT, CDR2 YYEEEE. V shed 5 bases and J shed 6 bases, with 21 bases lying between them.

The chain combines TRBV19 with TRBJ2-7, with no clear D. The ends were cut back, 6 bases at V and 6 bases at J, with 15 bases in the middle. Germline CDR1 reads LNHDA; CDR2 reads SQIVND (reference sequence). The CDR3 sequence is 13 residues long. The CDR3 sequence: CASSPGTVLEQYF. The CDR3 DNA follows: TGTGCCAGTAGCCCCGGAACAGTCCTCGAGCAGTACTTC.